This T cell receptor (beta chain) was documented in a study of T cells after yellow fever vaccination. About the research overall: With SMART-Seq v4 Ultra Low Input, the fractions containing low cell numbers were prepared.

Study-level results: It was a weaker secondary response, yet one that peaked faster, at day 5 versus 15.

5'RACE template switching generated TCR cDNA, adding a universal primer site and UMIs. Using its own MiXCR run on the 5' RACE reads, TCRdb lists one record per CDR3 protein. The sample yields 250,000 to 300,000 distinct CDR3 sequences, roughly 9% seen once. CDR3 size: 14 residues. Germline V gene data show CDR1 as DFQATT and CDR2 as SNEGSKA (reference sequence). Trimming pared 6 bases from V and 4 bases from J, leaving 16 bases between. Notes on this clonotype: Its antigen is unidentified.

Sample: CD4+ T cells sorted from PBMCs, taken 5 days after the yellow fever booster vaccination. The sequence derives from a man aged 18 to 30 who received the YFV17D yellow fever vaccine. The chain couples TRBV20-1 to TRBJ1-5; no clear D gene. In DNA, the CDR3 is TGCAGTGCCAGCGGTGGACGGTGGAATCAGCCCCAGCATTTT. Its protein is CSASGGRWNQPQHF.